Sequencing of this T cell receptor beta chain was carried out in a study of blood T cell repertoires in COVID-19. The overall study: COVID-19 samples, acute and convalescent, were from the United States, Italy and Spain. The analysed material was cDNA or gDNA that came from T cells, B-cell-depleted T cells, or PBMCs.

The method was immunoSEQ multiplex PCR; TCRdb's version includes in-frame clones alone and lacks a portion of them. This table holds under 250,000 clones, roughly 92% found once. Patients of the Seattle cohort, enrolled during active infection, were followed longitudinally. The specimen sequenced was peripheral blood. The TCR was taken from a man aged 55 to 70 with COVID-19, enrolled during active disease.

CDR3 residues: CASSFNEGRLFF. DNA of the CDR3: TGTGCCAGCAGTTTTAACGAGGGAAGACTGTTTTTT. The J gene is TRBJ1-4, the V gene TRBV12-3 or TRBV12-4; D is unresolved. The V end lost 3 bases, the J end lost 13 bases, and 12 bases lay between the germline ends. There are 12 residues in the CDR3.